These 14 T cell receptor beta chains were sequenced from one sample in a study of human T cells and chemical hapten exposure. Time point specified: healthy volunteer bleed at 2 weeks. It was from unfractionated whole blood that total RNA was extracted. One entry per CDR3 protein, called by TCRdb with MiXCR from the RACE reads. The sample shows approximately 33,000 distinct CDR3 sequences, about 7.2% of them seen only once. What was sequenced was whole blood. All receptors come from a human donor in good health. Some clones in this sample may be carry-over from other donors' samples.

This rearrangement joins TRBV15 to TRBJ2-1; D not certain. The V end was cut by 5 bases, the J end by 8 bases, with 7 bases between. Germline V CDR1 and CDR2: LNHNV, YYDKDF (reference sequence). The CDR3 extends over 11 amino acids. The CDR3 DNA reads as TGTGCCACCAGCTCCGCGGATGAGCAGTTCTTC. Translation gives CATSSADEQFF.

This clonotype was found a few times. The chain's CDR3 is CASSQDRGQSAFF. The CDR3 coding sequence is TGTGCCAGCAGCCAAGATAGGGGACAGTCGGCTTTCTTT. V usage is TRBV3-1 and J usage is TRBJ1-1, with 7 bases aligning to TRBD1. The CDR3 is made up of 13 amino acids. Per the germline V gene, CDR1 is LGHDT and CDR2 is YNNKEL (reference sequence). V gave up 0 bases and J gave up 11 bases; unmatched junction bases: 6.

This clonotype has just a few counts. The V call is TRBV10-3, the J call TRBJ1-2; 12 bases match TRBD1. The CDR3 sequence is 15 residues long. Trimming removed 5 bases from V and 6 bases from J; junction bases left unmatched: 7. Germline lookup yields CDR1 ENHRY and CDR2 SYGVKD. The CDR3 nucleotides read TGTGCCATCAGTAGAGGGACAGGGGGCTGTGATGGCTACACCTTC. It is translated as CAISRGTGGCDGYTF.

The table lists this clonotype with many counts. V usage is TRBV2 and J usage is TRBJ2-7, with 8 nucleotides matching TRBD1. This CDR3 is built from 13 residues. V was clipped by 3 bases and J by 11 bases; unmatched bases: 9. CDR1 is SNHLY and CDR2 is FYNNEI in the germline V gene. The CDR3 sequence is CASSDWDRLAKYF. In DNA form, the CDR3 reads TGTGCCAGCAGTGATTGGGACAGGCTGGCCAAGTACTTC.

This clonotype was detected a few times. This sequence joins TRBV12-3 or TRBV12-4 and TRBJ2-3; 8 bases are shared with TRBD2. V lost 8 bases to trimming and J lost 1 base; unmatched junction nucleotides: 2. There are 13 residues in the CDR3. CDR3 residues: CASRGGRTDTQYF. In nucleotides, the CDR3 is TGTGCCAGCCGGGGGGGGCGCACAGATACGCAGTATTTT.

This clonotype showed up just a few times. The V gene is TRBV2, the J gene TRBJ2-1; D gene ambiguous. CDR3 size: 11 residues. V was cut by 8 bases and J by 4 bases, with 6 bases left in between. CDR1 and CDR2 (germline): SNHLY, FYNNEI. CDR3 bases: TGTGCCAGCCTCAGTTACAATGAGCAGTTCTTC. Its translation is CASLSYNEQFF. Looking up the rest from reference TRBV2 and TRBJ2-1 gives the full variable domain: EPEVTQTPSHQVTQMGQEVILRCVPISNHLYFYWYRQILGQKVEFLVSFYNNEISEKSEIFDDQFSVERPDGSNFTLKIRSTKLEDSAMYFCASLSYNEQFFGPGTRLTVL.

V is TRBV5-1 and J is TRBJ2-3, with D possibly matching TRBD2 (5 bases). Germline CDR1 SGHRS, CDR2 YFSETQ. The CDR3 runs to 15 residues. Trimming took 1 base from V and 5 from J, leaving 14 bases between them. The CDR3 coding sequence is TGCGCCAGCAGCTTGCCGAGGGAGAGCGTAGATACGCAGTATTTT. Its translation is CASSLPRESVDTQYF. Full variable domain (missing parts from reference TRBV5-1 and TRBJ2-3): KAGVTQTPRYLIKTRGQQVTLSCSPISGHRSVSWYQQTPGQGLQFLFEYFSETQRNKGNFPGRFSGRQFSNSRSEMNVSTLELGDSALYLCASSLPRESVDTQYFGPGTRLTVL.

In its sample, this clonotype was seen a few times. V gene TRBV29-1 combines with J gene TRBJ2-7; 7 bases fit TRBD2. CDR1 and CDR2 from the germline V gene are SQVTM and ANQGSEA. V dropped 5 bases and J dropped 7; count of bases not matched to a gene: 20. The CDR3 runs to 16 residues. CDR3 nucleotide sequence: TGCAGCGTTCTGTGGGGGAGAGGGCGGGAGTCGGAGGAGCAGTACTTC. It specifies CSVLWGRGRESEEQYF.

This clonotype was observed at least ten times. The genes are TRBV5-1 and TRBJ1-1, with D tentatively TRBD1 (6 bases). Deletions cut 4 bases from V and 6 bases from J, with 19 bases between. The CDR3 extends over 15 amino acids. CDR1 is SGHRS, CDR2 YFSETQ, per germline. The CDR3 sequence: CASSRSNREGAEAFF. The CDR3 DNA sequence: TGCGCCAGCAGCCGATCCAACAGGGAGGGCGCTGAAGCTTTCTTT.

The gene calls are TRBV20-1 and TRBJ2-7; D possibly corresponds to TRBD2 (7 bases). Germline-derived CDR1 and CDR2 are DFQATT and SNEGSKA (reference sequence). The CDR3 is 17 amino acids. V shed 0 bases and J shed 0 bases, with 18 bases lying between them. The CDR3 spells CSARDPTGGGVSYEQYF. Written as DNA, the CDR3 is TGCAGTGCTAGAGACCCCACGGGCGGGGGCGTCTCCTACGAGCAGTACTTC.

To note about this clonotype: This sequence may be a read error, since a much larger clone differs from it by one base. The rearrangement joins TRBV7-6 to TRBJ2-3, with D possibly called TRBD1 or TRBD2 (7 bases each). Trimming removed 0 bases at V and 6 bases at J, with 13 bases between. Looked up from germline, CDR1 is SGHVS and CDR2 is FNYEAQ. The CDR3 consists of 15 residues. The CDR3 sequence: CASSLAGGGRDTQYF. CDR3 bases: TGTGCCAGCAGCTTAGCGGGAGGGGGCAGGGATACGCAGTATTTT.

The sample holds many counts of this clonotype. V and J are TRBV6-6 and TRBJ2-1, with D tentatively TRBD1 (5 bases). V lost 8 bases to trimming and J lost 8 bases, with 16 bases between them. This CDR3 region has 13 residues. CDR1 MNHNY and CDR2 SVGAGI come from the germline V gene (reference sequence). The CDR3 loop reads CASGAGNFDEQFF. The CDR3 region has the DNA TGTGCCAGCGGAGCAGGGAATTTCGATGAGCAGTTCTTC.

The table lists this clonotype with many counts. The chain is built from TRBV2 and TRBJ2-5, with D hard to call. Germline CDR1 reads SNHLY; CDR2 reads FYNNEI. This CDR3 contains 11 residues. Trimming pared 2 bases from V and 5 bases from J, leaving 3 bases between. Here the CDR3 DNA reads TGTGCCAGCAGTGAACGGGAGACCCAGTACTTC. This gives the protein CASSERETQYF.

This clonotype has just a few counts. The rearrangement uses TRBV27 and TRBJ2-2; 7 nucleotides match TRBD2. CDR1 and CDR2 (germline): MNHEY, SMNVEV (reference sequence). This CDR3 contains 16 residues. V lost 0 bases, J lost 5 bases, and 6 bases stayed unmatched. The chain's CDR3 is CASSLSIGGSTGELFF. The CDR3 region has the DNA TGTGCCAGCAGTTTATCGATTGGCGGGAGTACCGGGGAGCTGTTTTTT.